These 10 T cell receptor beta chains were sequenced from one sample in a study of blood T cell repertoires in COVID-19 (dated by TCRdb to about 2020). Library preparation employed the immunoSEQ multiplex PCR assay. Sourced from immuneACCESS, this table was stored by TCRdb with only in-frame sequences that have V and J called. A share of the clones is absent; for the studies checked, an unresolved V gene accounts for under half, and the remainder has no known explanation. This sample gives 190,000 or so clones in total; around 85% of them show up just once. The ten largest clones capture 0.78% of the sample. The sample taken for sequencing was peripheral blood. These receptors were collected from a woman in her 70s with acute or convalescent COVID-19.

The V gene is TRBV11-2, the J gene TRBJ2-2; the D gene is possibly TRBD1 (6 bases). The germline V gene encodes CDR1 SGHAT and CDR2 FQNNGV. Trimming removed 2 bases from V and 5 bases from J, with 15 bases in between. This CDR3 comprises 16 residues. The CDR3 DNA reads as TGTGCCAGCAGCTTATCCCGCAGGGGCTGGACCGGGGAGCTGTTTTTT. Translating gives CASSLSRRGWTGELFF.

J is TRBJ2-5 and V is TRBV18; TRBD1 is a possible D gene (6 bases). The V end was cut by 2 bases, the J end by 2 bases, with 9 bases between. CDR1 and CDR2 (germline): KGHSH, LQKENI. This CDR3 region has 14 residues. The CDR3 DNA reads TGTGCCAGCTCACCAGGACAGCGACAAGAGACCCAGTACTTC. Translated, it gives CASSPGQRQETQYF.

The chain employs TRBV24-1 and TRBJ1-3, with TRBD1 matching over 10 bases. CDR1 and CDR2 from the germline V gene are KGHDR and SFDVKD. Trimming cost V 9 bases and J 0 bases; bases outside gene matches: 25. This CDR3 is built from 22 residues. The CDR3, as DNA: TGTGCCACCGCGGGAAAGGGAACCCTACCCGGGACAGGGGTCAGCTCTGGAAACACCATATATTTT. Translated: CATAGKGTLPGTGVSSGNTIYF.

This clone appeared a single time. This chain uses TRBV7-8 with TRBJ2-1, with a possible D match to TRBD2 (6 bases). CDR1 and CDR2 (germline): SGHVS, FQNEAQ. The CDR3 has 17 residues. V was shortened by 5 bases and J by 6 bases, with 23 bases between the two germline ends. The CDR3, as DNA: TGTGCCAGCAGCAGCAGGGTCCTAGCGATCCCGCTCAATGAGCAGTTCTTC. Its protein is CASSSRVLAIPLNEQFF.

This sequence joins TRBV5-1 and TRBJ2-5, with D hard to call. The CDR3 is made up of 12 amino acids. Germline V CDR1 and CDR2: SGHRS, YFSETQ. Trimming removed 0 bases from V and 5 bases from J, with 5 bases in between. CDR3 in DNA: TGCGCCAGCAGCTTGGCAGCGGAGACCCAGTACTTC. This codes for CASSLAAETQYF. Full variable domain (remainder filled in from reference TRBV5-1 and TRBJ2-5): KAGVTQTPRYLIKTRGQQVTLSCSPISGHRSVSWYQQTPGQGLQFLFEYFSETQRNKGNFPGRFSGRQFSNSRSEMNVSTLELGDSALYLCASSLAAETQYFGPGTRLLVL.

This clone was seen a single time. The chain has TRBV28 and TRBJ1-3; D not certain. CDR3 length: 15 residues. The V gene lost 3 bases and the J gene lost 6 bases, with 15 bases spanning the gap. CDR1 and CDR2 (germline): MDHEN, SYDVKM. For the CDR3, the DNA is TGTGCCAGCAGTTTTCGAACGGGAAAGGTAAACACCATATATTTT. Its translation: CASSFRTGKVNTIYF.

The V call is TRBV28, the J call TRBJ1-2; D unclear. V shed 7 bases and J shed 1 base, with 10 bases lying between them. This CDR3 comprises 13 residues. Germline-derived CDR1 and CDR2 are MDHEN and SYDVKM. The CDR3 is CASNPGNNYGYTF. The DNA of the CDR3 is TGTGCCAGCAACCCCGGGAATAACTATGGCTACACCTTC.

The J gene is TRBJ1-1, the V gene TRBV3-1 (or the pseudogene TRBV3-2); D gene ambiguous. Trimming took 5 bases from V and 1 from J, leaving 17 bases between them. CDR1 is LGHDT, CDR2 YNNKEL, per germline (reference sequence). The CDR3 consists of 16 residues. CDR3 protein: CASSASARLKNTEAFF. The CDR3 DNA reads TGTGCCAGCAGCGCCAGTGCGCGGTTGAAGAACACTGAAGCTTTCTTT.

The chain recombines TRBV5-1 with TRBJ2-1; 7 positions match TRBD2. The CDR3 consists of 16 residues. Per germline, CDR1 SGHRS and CDR2 YFSETQ. V shed 0 bases, J shed 9 bases, and the junction held 12 bases outside the gene matches. The CDR3 is CASSLAGEGGIREQFF. The CDR3, as DNA: TGCGCCAGCAGCTTGGCCGGGGAGGGAGGGATCCGTGAGCAGTTCTTC.

The J gene is TRBJ1-1, the V gene TRBV25-1; D remains ambiguous. This CDR3 is 15 amino acids long. Trimming took off 3 bases at V and 1 base at J, with 12 bases between the two ends. Germline CDR1 MGHDK, CDR2 SYGVNS. The CDR3 sequence is CASSETGKPNTEAFF. CDR3 coding DNA: TGTGCCAGCAGTGAGACCGGGAAGCCGAACACTGAAGCTTTCTTT.